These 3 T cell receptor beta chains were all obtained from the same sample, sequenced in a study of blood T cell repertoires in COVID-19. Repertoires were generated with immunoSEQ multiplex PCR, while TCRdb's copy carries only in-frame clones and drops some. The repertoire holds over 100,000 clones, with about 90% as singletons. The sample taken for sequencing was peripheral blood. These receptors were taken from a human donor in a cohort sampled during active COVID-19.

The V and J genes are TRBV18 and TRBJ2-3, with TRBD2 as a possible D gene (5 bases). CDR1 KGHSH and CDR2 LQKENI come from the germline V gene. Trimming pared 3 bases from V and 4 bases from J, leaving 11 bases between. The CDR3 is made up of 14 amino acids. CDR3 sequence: CASSPLLGPDTQYF. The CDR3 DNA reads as TGTGCCAGCTCACCCTTACTAGGGCCAGATACGCAGTATTTT.

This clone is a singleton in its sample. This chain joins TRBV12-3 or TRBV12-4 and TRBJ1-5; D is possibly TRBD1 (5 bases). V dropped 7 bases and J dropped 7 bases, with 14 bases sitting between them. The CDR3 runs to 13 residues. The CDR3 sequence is CASNRGGGQPQHF. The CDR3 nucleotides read TGTGCCAGCAATCGCGGGGGAGGCCAGCCCCAGCATTTT.

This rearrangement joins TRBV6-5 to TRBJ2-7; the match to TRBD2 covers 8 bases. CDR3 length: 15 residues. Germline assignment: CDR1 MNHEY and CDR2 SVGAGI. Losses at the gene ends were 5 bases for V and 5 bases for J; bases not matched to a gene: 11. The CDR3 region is CASSKSSGSRHEQYF. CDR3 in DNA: TGTGCCAGCAGTAAATCCAGCGGGAGTCGACACGAGCAGTACTTC.